The clone carrying this T cell receptor (beta chain) was observed a few times. The trim removed 6 bases at V and 4 bases at J, leaving 5 bases unmatched. Germline V gene sequence: CDR1 MDHEN, CDR2 SYDVKM. The CDR3 contains 13 residues. Nobody among the patients had been given any treatment before thyroid surgery. The data belong to a study of metastatic and nonmetastatic thyroid tumors. TCRdb re-analyzed the PCR reads using MiXCR. The repertoire holds some 15,000 clones, with approximately 29% as singletons. This sequence originates from a female donor with papillary thyroid cancer or a benign thyroid nodule (not recorded which). Some clones in this sample may be carry-over from other donors' samples. The chain joins TRBV28 to TRBJ1-2, with TRBD1 identical over 7 bases. Sequencing used tumor tissue. The CDR3, as DNA: TGTGCCAGCAGGAAACAGGGGCCCTATGGCTACACCTTC. Translation gives CASRKQGPYGYTF.